The clone carrying this T cell receptor beta chain occurred a few times. The sample belongs to a study of T-cell reconstitution after alpha-beta-depleted transplantation in children. The V end lost 3 bases, the J end lost 8 bases, and 16 bases lay between the germline ends. The CDR3 consists of 15 residues. Preparation of the TCRbeta library involved a method that used unique molecular identifiers. Each CDR3 protein gets one entry after TCRdb re-called the PCR reads with MiXCR. The sample includes around 360,000 distinct CDR3 sequences, 10% of them seen just once. This sequence was found in a human donor who donated a stem cell graft to a child with acute lymphoblastic leukemia. This specimen consisted of PBMCs from the stem cell graft donor, obtained from the stem cell graft. The V gene is TRBV12-3 or TRBV12-4, the J gene TRBJ1-4; D might be TRBD1 (5 bases). CDR3 nucleotides: TGTGCCAGCAGTTTTGAAAGGGCAGGGTACGAAAAACTGTTTTTT. The encoded protein is CASSFERAGYEKLFF.